This T cell receptor beta chain was found in a study of blood T cell repertoires in COVID-19. Generated by immunoSEQ multiplex PCR, the TCRdb table keeps only in-frame clones and is missing some. Among more than 100,000 clones listed, about four fifths were seen once. V lost 6 bases and J 11 bases, leaving 19 bases between the germline ends. The CDR3 consists of 13 residues. From germline, CDR1 is MNHEY and CDR2 SVGAGI. The receptor's source is a woman aged 25-40 years who had recovered from COVID-19. The chain has TRBV6-5 and TRBJ1-1; D is undetermined. Sequenced sample: peripheral blood. CDR3 sequence: CASRVKIREYAFF. CDR3 bases: TGTGCCAGCAGAGTGAAGATACGGGAGTACGCTTTCTTT.